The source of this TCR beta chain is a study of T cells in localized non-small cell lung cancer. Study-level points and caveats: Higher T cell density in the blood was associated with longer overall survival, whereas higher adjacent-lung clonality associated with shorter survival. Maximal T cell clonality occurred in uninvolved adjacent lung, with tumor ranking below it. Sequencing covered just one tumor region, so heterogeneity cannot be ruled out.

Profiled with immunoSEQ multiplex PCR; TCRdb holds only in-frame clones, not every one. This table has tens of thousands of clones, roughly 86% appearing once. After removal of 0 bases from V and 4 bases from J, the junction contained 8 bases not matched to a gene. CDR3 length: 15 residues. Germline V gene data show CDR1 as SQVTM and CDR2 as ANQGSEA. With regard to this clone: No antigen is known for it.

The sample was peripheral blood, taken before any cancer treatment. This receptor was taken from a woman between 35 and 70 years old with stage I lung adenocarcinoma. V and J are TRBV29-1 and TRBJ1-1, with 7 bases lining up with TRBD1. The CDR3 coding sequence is TGCAGCGTTGAAGAAGGGGGCGCAAGGTCCACTGAAGCTTTCTTT. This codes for CSVEEGGARSTEAFF.